These 23 T cell receptor beta chains came from one sample sequenced in a study of cytomegalovirus exposure and HLA in healthy donors. The PCR was carried out with 60 Vbeta primers and 13 Jbeta primers. Generated by immunoSEQ multiplex PCR, the TCRdb table keeps only in-frame clones and is missing some. The top ten clones hold 6.5% of a sample with about 140,000 clones, under 70% of them seen once. Material: PBMCs. The source is a woman aged 55-69 years in good health and CMV-seronegative.

The genes are TRBV7-8 and TRBJ1-1, with TRBD1 matching over 7 bases. This CDR3 comprises 15 residues. Trimming cost V 1 base and J 2 bases; bases outside gene matches: 4. Germline V gives CDR1 SGHVS, CDR2 FQNEAQ. The CDR3 spells CASSLVGGGNTEAFF. CDR3 sequence (DNA): TGTGCCAGCAGCTTAGTTGGAGGGGGCAACACTGAAGCTTTCTTT.

The V call is TRBV28, the J call TRBJ1-3, with D possibly being TRBD1 (5 bases). The CDR3 runs to 13 residues. V lost 6 bases, J lost 1 base, and 7 bases lay in between. Per germline, CDR1 MDHEN and CDR2 SYDVKM. For the CDR3, the DNA is TGTGCCAGCAGAAGGGGATCTGGAAACACCATATATTTT. Its translation is CASRRGSGNTIYF.

The V call is TRBV5-1, the J call TRBJ2-3; TRBD2 is a possible D gene (5 bases). The V gene's germline CDR1 is SGHRS and CDR2 YFSETQ. This CDR3 contains 12 residues. V was cut by 4 bases and J by 2 bases, with 5 bases left in between. CDR3 sequence reads: CASSLATDTQYF. CDR3 DNA: TGCGCCAGCAGCCTAGCCACAGATACGCAGTATTTT. Supplemented by reference TRBV5-1 and TRBJ2-3, the full variable domain reads KAGVTQTPRYLIKTRGQQVTLSCSPISGHRSVSWYQQTPGQGLQFLFEYFSETQRNKGNFPGRFSGRQFSNSRSEMNVSTLELGDSALYLCASSLATDTQYFGPGTRLTVL.

This clone was seen once. V is TRBV19 and J is TRBJ1-4, with 8 bases fitting TRBD1. The CDR3 covers 14 residues. The trim removed 4 bases at V and 8 bases at J, leaving 6 bases unmatched. Germline V gene sequence: CDR1 LNHDA, CDR2 SQIVND (reference sequence). The CDR3 loop is CASSNQGAREKLFF. The DNA of the CDR3 is TGTGCCAGTAGTAACCAGGGGGCTAGAGAAAAACTGTTTTTT.

J is TRBJ1-1 and V is TRBV5-1; D possibly corresponds to TRBD1 (5 bases). V was shortened by 5 bases and J by 3 bases, with 14 bases between the two germline ends. Per germline, CDR1 SGHRS and CDR2 YFSETQ. This CDR3 comprises 14 residues. The DNA for the CDR3 is TGCGCCAGCAGAGGGGACTGGTTGGACACTGAAGCTTTCTTT. Translated, it gives CASRGDWLDTEAFF.

The CDR3 region is CASSGGGSTEAFF. CDR3 nucleotide sequence: TGTGCCAGCAGTGGGGGGGGGAGCACTGAAGCTTTCTTT. J is TRBJ1-1 and V is TRBV25-1; TRBD1 might be the D (5 bases). V was cut by 4 bases and J by 4 bases, with 10 bases left in between. Germline CDR1 and CDR2: MGHDK and SYGVNS. This CDR3 comprises 13 residues.

This chain links TRBV5-8 with TRBJ2-5, with TRBD1 matching 9 bases. The CDR3 loop spans 16 amino acids. V lost 0 bases to trimming and J lost 4 bases; unmatched junction nucleotides: 7. The germline V gene has CDR1 SGHTS and CDR2 YDEGEE. CDR3: CASSLGYTGGRETQYF. The CDR3 DNA follows: TGTGCCAGCAGCTTGGGATATACAGGGGGCAGAGAGACCCAGTACTTC.

V is TRBV28 and J is TRBJ2-1; D gene unclear. The ends were cut back, 5 bases at V and 15 bases at J, with 17 bases in the middle. The CDR3 consists of 12 residues. Germline V gene lookup returns CDR1 MDHEN and CDR2 SYDVKM. This chain's CDR3 is CASSTGFLAPFF. The CDR3 nucleotides read TGTGCCAGCAGTACGGGTTTCCTGGCGCCGTTCTTC.

This clone has a single count. The CDR3 protein is CASSKPGTSVEYF. The CDR3, as DNA: TGTGCCAGCAGTAAACCCGGGACTAGCGTTGAGTACTTC. The V gene is TRBV6-5, the J gene TRBJ2-7, with 10 positions matching TRBD2. The CDR3 contains 13 residues. Germline CDR1 and CDR2: MNHEY and SVGAGI. The V segment lost 5 bases and the J segment 11 bases; nucleotides outside the gene matches: 9.

The V gene is TRBV6-6, the J gene TRBJ1-2, with TRBD1 matching 7 bases. CDR1 and CDR2 (germline): MNHNY, SVGAGI (reference sequence). The trim removed 8 bases at V and 4 bases at J, leaving 4 bases unmatched. The CDR3 loop spans 12 amino acids. Here the CDR3 DNA reads TGTGCCAGCGGAAACAGGGGCTATGGCTACACCTTC. It translates to CASGNRGYGYTF.

This clone was detected a few times. The chain has TRBV9 and TRBJ1-1; D unclear. Trimming took off 1 base at V and 1 base at J, with 11 bases between the two ends. The CDR3 spans 15 residues. In germline, CDR1 is SGDLS, CDR2 YYNGEE. The DNA for the CDR3 is TGTGCCAGCAGCGTACTATCGGGGAGGAACACTGAAGCTTTCTTT. Translation gives CASSVLSGRNTEAFF.

CDR3 in DNA: TGTGCCAGCAGTGGCTCAAAACGACTAGCGGTTCTCAGGAATACGCAGTATTTT. It codes for CASSGSKRLAVLRNTQYF. The rearrangement uses TRBV2 and TRBJ2-3; TRBD2 matches 9 bases. Germline CDR1 reads SNHLY; CDR2 reads FYNNEI. V was pared by 4 bases and J by 7 bases, with 18 bases of the junction left unmatched. CDR3 length equals 18 residues.

The chain has TRBV18 and TRBJ1-2; a possible D gene is TRBD1 (5 bases). The CDR3 runs 15 residues. Between the trimmed V and J ends, which lost 3 bases and 8 bases, there was a span of 19 bases. Germline CDR1 is KGHSH and CDR2 is LQKENI. CDR3 amino acids: CASSPGQGPMMGYTF. For the CDR3, the DNA is TGTGCCAGCTCACCGGGTCAGGGCCCTATGATGGGCTACACCTTC.

This sequence joins TRBV6-4 and TRBJ1-3; no firm D call. The CDR3 has 15 residues. Per the germline V gene, CDR1 is MRHNA and CDR2 is SNTAGT. The V and J ends lost 3 bases and 4 bases respectively, with 13 bases between them. The CDR3 is CASSESAADGNTIYF. For the CDR3, the DNA is TGTGCCAGCAGTGAGTCGGCAGCGGACGGAAACACCATATATTTT.

This sequence joins TRBV19 and TRBJ1-5; D not certain. The CDR3 runs to 15 residues. V shed 1 base and J shed 3 bases, with 10 bases lying between them. Germline CDR1 reads LNHDA; CDR2 reads SQIVND (reference sequence). The CDR3 DNA reads TGTGCCAGTAGTATAGGAGGGCGGTCCAATCAGCCCCAGCATTTT. Its translation: CASSIGGRSNQPQHF. The full variable domain, completed using reference TRBV19 and TRBJ1-5, is DGGITQSPKYLFRKEGQNVTLSCEQNLNHDAMYWYRQDPGQGLRLIYYSQIVNDFQKGDIAEGYSVSREKKESFPLTVTSAQKNPTAFYLCASSIGGRSNQPQHFGDGTRLSIL.

The chain links TRBV12-2 to TRBJ2-3; the listed D gene, TRBD2, was not tested against the DNA. TRBV12-2 is designated a pseudogene. The CDR3 runs to 20 residues. The CDR3 loop is CASRLVKVLAGPREEDTQYF. The CDR3 DNA sequence: TGTGCAAGTCGCTTAGTGAAAGTTCTAGCGGGTCCCCGGGAGGAGGATACGCAGTATTTT.

The table lists this clone with a few counts. CDR3 sequence (DNA): TGTGCCATCAGCACGACAGGGGGCCCCTCCGAGCAGTACTTC. Protein product: CAISTTGGPSEQYF. The chain employs TRBV10-3 and TRBJ2-7; 10 bases match TRBD1. This CDR3 comprises 14 residues. V shed 6 bases and J 6 bases; nucleotides not matched to a gene: 8. Germline lookup yields CDR1 ENHRY and CDR2 SYGVKD.

This clone was detected a few times. The chain recombines TRBV6-5 with TRBJ2-5; 8 bases line up with TRBD2. In germline, CDR1 is MNHEY, CDR2 SVGAGI. J lost 4 bases, V lost 3 bases, and 7 bases had no gene match. CDR3 length: 15 amino acids. CDR3 sequence reads: CASSYSGGAGETQYF. CDR3 DNA sequence: TGTGCCAGCAGTTATTCGGGGGGGGCCGGAGAGACCCAGTACTTC.

This rearrangement joins TRBV6-5 to TRBJ1-2, with D perhaps TRBD1 (5 bases). This CDR3 spans 13 amino acids. Germline V gene sequence: CDR1 MNHEY, CDR2 SVGAGI. Deletions cut 6 bases from V and 5 bases from J, with 13 bases between. The CDR3: CASRQDTAYGYTF. The CDR3 nucleotides are TGTGCCAGCAGACAGGACACTGCGTATGGCTACACCTTC.

The gene calls are TRBV5-8 and TRBJ2-1; 14 bases fit TRBD2. The ends lost 4 bases at V and 2 bases at J; junction bases unmatched: 5. This CDR3 has 17 amino acids. Germline V gene lookup returns CDR1 SGHTS and CDR2 YDEGEE. Written as DNA, the CDR3 is TGTGCCAGCAGCCTGCCGGGACTAGCGGGAGCCTACAATGAGCAGTTCTTC. Protein sequence: CASSLPGLAGAYNEQFF.

The rearrangement links TRBV19 to TRBJ2-7; TRBD2 is a possible D gene (6 bases). Germline V CDR1 and CDR2: LNHDA, SQIVND (reference sequence). Trimming removed 6 bases at V and 7 bases at J, with 16 bases between. This CDR3 is built from 13 residues. The CDR3 DNA reads as TGTGCCAGTAGACTAGGACTCGCGGGGGAGCAGTACTTC. Translated: CASRLGLAGEQYF. Variable domain in full (rest from reference TRBV19 and TRBJ2-7): DGGITQSPKYLFRKEGQNVTLSCEQNLNHDAMYWYRQDPGQGLRLIYYSQIVNDFQKGDIAEGYSVSREKKESFPLTVTSAQKNPTAFYLCASRLGLAGEQYFGPGTRLTVT.

This chain joins TRBV9 and TRBJ1-1; possibly TRBD1 for D (6 bases). The CDR3 runs 16 residues. Looked up from germline, CDR1 is SGDLS and CDR2 is YYNGEE. The V and J ends lost 5 bases and 1 base respectively, with 18 bases between them. In DNA, the CDR3 is TGTGCCAGCAGTGTGGGACACTCAAGGACGAACACTGAAGCTTTCTTT. Residues: CASSVGHSRTNTEAFF.

This chain uses TRBV5-1 with TRBJ2-1, with 10 bases lining up with TRBD2. Trimming removed 4 bases from V and 5 bases from J; junction bases left unmatched: 6. This CDR3 has 15 amino acids. From germline, CDR1 is SGHRS and CDR2 YFSETQ. The CDR3 DNA follows: TGCGCCAGCAGCCATAGCGGGAGGTCGGACAATGAGCAGTTCTTC. This codes for CASSHSGRSDNEQFF.